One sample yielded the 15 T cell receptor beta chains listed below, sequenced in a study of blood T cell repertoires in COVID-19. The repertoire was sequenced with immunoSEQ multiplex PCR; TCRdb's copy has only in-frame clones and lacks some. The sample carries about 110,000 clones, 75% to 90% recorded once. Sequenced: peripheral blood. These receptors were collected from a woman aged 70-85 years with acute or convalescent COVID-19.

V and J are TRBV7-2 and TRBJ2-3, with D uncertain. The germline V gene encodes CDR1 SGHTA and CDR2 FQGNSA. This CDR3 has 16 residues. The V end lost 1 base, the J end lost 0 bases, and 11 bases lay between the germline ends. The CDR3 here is CASSLVASPSTDTQYF. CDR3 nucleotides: TGTGCCAGCAGCTTAGTAGCCAGTCCTAGCACAGATACGCAGTATTTT.

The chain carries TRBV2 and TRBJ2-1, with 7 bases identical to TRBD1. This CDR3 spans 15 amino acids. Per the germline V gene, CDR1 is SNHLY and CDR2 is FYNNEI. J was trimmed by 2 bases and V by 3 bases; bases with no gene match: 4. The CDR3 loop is CASSETQGTYNEQFF. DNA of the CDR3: TGTGCCAGCAGTGAGACACAGGGGACCTACAATGAGCAGTTCTTC.

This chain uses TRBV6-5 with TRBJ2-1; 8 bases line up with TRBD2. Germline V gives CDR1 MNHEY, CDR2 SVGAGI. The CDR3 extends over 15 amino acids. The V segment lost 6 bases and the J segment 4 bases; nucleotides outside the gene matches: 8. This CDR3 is CASRLGTGGYNEQFF. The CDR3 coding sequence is TGTGCCAGCAGGTTGGGGACGGGAGGGTACAATGAGCAGTTCTTC.

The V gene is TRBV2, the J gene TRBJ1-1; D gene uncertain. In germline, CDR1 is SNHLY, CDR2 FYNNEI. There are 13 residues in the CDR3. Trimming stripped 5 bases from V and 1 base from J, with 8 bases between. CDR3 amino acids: CASSTNPNTEAFF. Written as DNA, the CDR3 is TGTGCCAGCAGTACAAATCCGAACACTGAAGCTTTCTTT.

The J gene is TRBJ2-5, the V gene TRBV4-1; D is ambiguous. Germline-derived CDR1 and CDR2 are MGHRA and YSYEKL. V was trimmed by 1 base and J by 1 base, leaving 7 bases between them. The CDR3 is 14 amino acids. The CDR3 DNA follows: TGCGCCAGCAGCCAAGGTCCCAGCCAAGAGACCCAGTACTTC. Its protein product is CASSQGPSQETQYF.

The CDR3: CASSVVPGVFYNEQFF. The CDR3 nucleotides are TGTGCCAGCAGCGTAGTCCCGGGAGTCTTCTACAATGAGCAGTTCTTC. This chain joins TRBV9 and TRBJ2-1, with a tentative D call TRBD2 (6 bases). This CDR3 has 16 amino acids. Trimming stripped 0 bases from V and 3 bases from J, with 13 bases between. Germline CDR1 is SGDLS and CDR2 is YYNGEE.

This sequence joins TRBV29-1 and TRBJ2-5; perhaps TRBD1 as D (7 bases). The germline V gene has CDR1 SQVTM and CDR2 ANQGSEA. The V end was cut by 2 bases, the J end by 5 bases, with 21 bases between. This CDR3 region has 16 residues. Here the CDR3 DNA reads TGCAGCGTTGAACCCCCTAATTCAGGGGGAGGCGAGACCCAGTACTTC. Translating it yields CSVEPPNSGGGETQYF. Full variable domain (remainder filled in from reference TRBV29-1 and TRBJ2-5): SAVISQKPSRDICQRGTSLTIQCQVDSQVTMMFWYRQQPGQSLTLIATANQGSEATYESGFVIDKFPISRPNLTFSTLTVSNMSPEDSSIYLCSVEPPNSGGGETQYFGPGTRLLVL.

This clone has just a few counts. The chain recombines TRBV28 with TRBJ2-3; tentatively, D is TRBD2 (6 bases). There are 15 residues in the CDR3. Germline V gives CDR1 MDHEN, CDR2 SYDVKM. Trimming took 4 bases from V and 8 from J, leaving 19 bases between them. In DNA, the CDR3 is TGTGCCAGCAGTTCCTTAAATCCACTAGCCCTTACGCAGTATTTT. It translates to CASSSLNPLALTQYF.

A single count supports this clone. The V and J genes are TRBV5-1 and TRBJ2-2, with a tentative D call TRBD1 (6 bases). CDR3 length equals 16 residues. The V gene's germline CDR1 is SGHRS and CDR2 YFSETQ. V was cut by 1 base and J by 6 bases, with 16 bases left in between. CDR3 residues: CASSLSSGVGPGELFF. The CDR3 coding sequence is TGCGCCAGCAGCTTGTCCTCAGGGGTAGGACCCGGGGAGCTGTTTTTT.

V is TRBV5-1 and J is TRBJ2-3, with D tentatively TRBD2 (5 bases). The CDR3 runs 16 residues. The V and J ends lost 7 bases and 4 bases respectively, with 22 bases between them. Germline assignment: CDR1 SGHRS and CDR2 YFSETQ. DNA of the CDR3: TGCGCCAGCGAGAGAGCCCCGGCTGGGAGCCCAGATACGCAGTATTTT. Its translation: CASERAPAGSPDTQYF. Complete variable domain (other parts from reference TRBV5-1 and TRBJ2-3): KAGVTQTPRYLIKTRGQQVTLSCSPISGHRSVSWYQQTPGQGLQFLFEYFSETQRNKGNFPGRFSGRQFSNSRSEMNVSTLELGDSALYLCASERAPAGSPDTQYFGPGTRLTVL.

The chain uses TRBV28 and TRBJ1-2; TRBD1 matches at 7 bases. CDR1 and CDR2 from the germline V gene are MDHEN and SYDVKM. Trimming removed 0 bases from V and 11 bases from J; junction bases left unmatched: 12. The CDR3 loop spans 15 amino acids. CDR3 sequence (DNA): TGTGCCAGCAGTTTATGGGGCCCAGGGGGGTTAGGTTACACCTTC. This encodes CASSLWGPGGLGYTF.

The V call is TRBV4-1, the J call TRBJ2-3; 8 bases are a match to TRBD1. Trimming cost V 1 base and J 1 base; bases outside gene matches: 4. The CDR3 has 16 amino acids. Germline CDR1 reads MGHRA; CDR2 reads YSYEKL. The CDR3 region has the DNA TGCGCCAGCAGCCAAGCTACAGGGGGTGGCACAGATACGCAGTATTTT. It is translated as CASSQATGGGTDTQYF.

For the CDR3, the DNA is TGCGCCAGCAGCTTGGACGGGACACACAACGACGAGCAGTACTTC. Its protein product is CASSLDGTHNDEQYF. The chain recombines TRBV5-1 with TRBJ2-7; possibly TRBD1 for D (6 bases). Deletions cut 0 bases from V and 5 bases from J, with 15 bases between. This CDR3 spans 15 amino acids. Germline loops: CDR1 SGHRS, CDR2 YFSETQ.

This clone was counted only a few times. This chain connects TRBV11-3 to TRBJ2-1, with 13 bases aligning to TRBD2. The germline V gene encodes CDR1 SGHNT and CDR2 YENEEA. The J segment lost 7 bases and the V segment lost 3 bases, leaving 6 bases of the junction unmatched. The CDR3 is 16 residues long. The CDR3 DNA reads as TGTGCCAGCAGCTTGCTGGGACTAGCGGGGCTAAATGAGCAGTTCTTC. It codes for CASSLLGLAGLNEQFF.

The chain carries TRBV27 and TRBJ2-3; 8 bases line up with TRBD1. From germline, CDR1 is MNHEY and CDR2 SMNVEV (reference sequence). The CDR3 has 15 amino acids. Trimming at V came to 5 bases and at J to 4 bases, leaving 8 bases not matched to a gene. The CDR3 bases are TGTGCCAGCAGTCCCAGTGCAGGGGGCTCAGATACGCAGTATTTT. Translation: CASSPSAGGSDTQYF.